Listed below are T cell receptor beta chains from one sample, sequenced in a study of T cells in Graves' hyperthyroidism and ophthalmopathy. From the multiplex PCR reads, TCRdb called clonotypes with MiXCR, one entry per CDR3 protein. Altogether some 760,000 distinct CDR3 sequences are present, roughly 15% being singletons, with the ten largest covering 10%. Sequencing was performed on blood. These receptor sequences come from a young woman with Graves' hyperthyroidism. Both conserved end residues are part of each CDR3. Each record gives: CDR3 DNA, CDR3 protein, V gene, J gene, D gene, clone size. The D gene is left open where the match is weak. Rows give clone size only sometimes, using once, few, many, or a class for an expanded clone.

cdr3_nt: TGCGCCAGCACCGGGAGGTCAGGGGGCGATCAGCCCCAGCATTTT
cdr3_aa: CASTGRSGGDQPQHF
v_call: TRBV4-3
j_call: TRBJ1-5
d_call: TRBD1
clone_size: few

cdr3_nt: TGCAGTGCTACAGGGTCTAGTCCTGGCTACACCTTC
cdr3_aa: CSATGSSPGYTF
v_call: TRBV20-1
j_call: TRBJ1-2
d_call: .
clone_size: few

cdr3_nt: TGTGCCAGCAGCCCCCCCAGGACAGGGATTAATGAGCAGTTCTTC
cdr3_aa: CASSPPRTGINEQFF
v_call: TRBV5-5
j_call: TRBJ2-1
d_call: TRBD1
clone_size: many

cdr3_nt: TGTGCCAGCAGTTACTCGAGACAGCTATACACCTACGAGCAGTACTTC
cdr3_aa: CASSYSRQLYTYEQYF
v_call: TRBV6-2/TRBV6-3
j_call: TRBJ2-7
d_call: .
clone_size: many

cdr3_nt: TGTGCCAGCAGCCAATACCCTTCCTCGACAGGGGAGAGTGAAGCTTTCTTT
cdr3_aa: CASSQYPSSTGESEAFF
v_call: TRBV12-3/TRBV12-4
j_call: TRBJ1-1
d_call: TRBD1
clone_size: many

cdr3_nt: TGTGCCAGCAGTCCTTGGGGGCGCGGGGGCAATCAGCCCCAGCATTTT
cdr3_aa: CASSPWGRGGNQPQHF
v_call: TRBV28
j_call: TRBJ1-5
d_call: .
clone_size: many

cdr3_nt: TGCGCCAGCAGCTCGGGTGCCGGGACAGCAAATAATTCACCCCTCCACTTT
cdr3_aa: CASSSGAGTANNSPLHF
v_call: TRBV5-1
j_call: TRBJ1-6
d_call: TRBD1
clone_size: few

cdr3_nt: TGTGCCAGCACCGGGACTAGCGGGCTCTCCTACAATGAGCAGTTCTTC
cdr3_aa: CASTGTSGLSYNEQFF
v_call: TRBV7-9
j_call: TRBJ2-1
d_call: TRBD2
clone_size: many

cdr3_nt: TGTGCCAGCAGTTACGGACGGATCACTGAAGCTTTCTTT
cdr3_aa: CASSYGRITEAFF
v_call: TRBV28
j_call: TRBJ1-1
d_call: .
clone_size: many

cdr3_nt: TGCGCCAGCAGCCCAAGGCAGATGTCCTACAATGAGCAGTTCTTC
cdr3_aa: CASSPRQMSYNEQFF
v_call: TRBV4-3
j_call: TRBJ2-1
d_call: .
clone_size: .

cdr3_nt: TGTGCCAGCAGGACGACTAGCGCATCCTACGAGCAGTACTTC
cdr3_aa: CASRTTSASYEQYF
v_call: TRBV2
j_call: TRBJ2-7
d_call: TRBD2
clone_size: many

cdr3_nt: TGCAGTGCAAGGACTAGCGGGGGGACTGGCTCCTACAATGAGCAGTTCTTC
cdr3_aa: CSARTSGGTGSYNEQFF
v_call: TRBV20-1
j_call: TRBJ2-1
d_call: TRBD2
clone_size: many

cdr3_nt: TGTGCCAGCAGCCACCTGTGGGGACAGGGCGACCAAGAGACCCAGTACTTC
cdr3_aa: CASSHLWGQGDQETQYF
v_call: TRBV11-1
j_call: TRBJ2-5
d_call: TRBD1
clone_size: .

cdr3_nt: TGTGCCAGCAGCTTAGCGAGGGGACTAGCGGGGATAAATGAGCAGTTCTTC
cdr3_aa: CASSLARGLAGINEQFF
v_call: TRBV7-8
j_call: TRBJ2-1
d_call: TRBD2
clone_size: .

cdr3_nt: TGTGCCAGCAGTTACTGGAGGAGCTCTGGAAACACCATATATTTT
cdr3_aa: CASSYWRSSGNTIYF
v_call: TRBV6-5
j_call: TRBJ1-3
d_call: .
clone_size: few

cdr3_nt: TGCAGTGCTAGCGAAAGACAGGGGCCAAGCGGCTACACCTTC
cdr3_aa: CSASERQGPSGYTF
v_call: TRBV20-1
j_call: TRBJ1-2
d_call: TRBD1
clone_size: .

cdr3_nt: TGTGCCAGCAGTGAAATGCCAGGGAATCAGCCCCAGCATTTT
cdr3_aa: CASSEMPGNQPQHF
v_call: TRBV6-1
j_call: TRBJ1-5
d_call: .
clone_size: many

cdr3_nt: TGTGCCAGCAGCTTAGGACAGCTGCTCTCTGGAAACACCATATATTTT
cdr3_aa: CASSLGQLLSGNTIYF
v_call: TRBV11-2
j_call: TRBJ1-3
d_call: .
clone_size: many

cdr3_nt: TGTGCCAGTCCTAGCCGATCCTACAATGAGCAGTTCTTC
cdr3_aa: CASPSRSYNEQFF
v_call: TRBV6-1
j_call: TRBJ2-1
d_call: .
clone_size: .

cdr3_nt: TGCAGTGCTCCTGACAGGACAGGCAGGGGCACCGGGGAGCTGTTTTTT
cdr3_aa: CSAPDRTGRGTGELFF
v_call: TRBV20-1
j_call: TRBJ2-2
d_call: TRBD1
clone_size: .

cdr3_nt: TGCAGTGCTACCGCCGGGGGAGATACGCAGTATTTT
cdr3_aa: CSATAGGDTQYF
v_call: TRBV20-1
j_call: TRBJ2-3
d_call: .
clone_size: many

cdr3_nt: TGTGCCAGCAGGCTCTCGGGCAGGGGGTTTCAGCCCCAGCATTTT
cdr3_aa: CASRLSGRGFQPQHF
v_call: TRBV6-1
j_call: TRBJ1-5
d_call: TRBD1
clone_size: many

cdr3_nt: TGTGCCAGCTCACCGGGGCTAGAAGCCAAAAACATTCAGTACTTC
cdr3_aa: CASSPGLEAKNIQYF
v_call: TRBV18
j_call: TRBJ2-4
d_call: .
clone_size: .

cdr3_nt: TGTGCCACCAGTGACCACAAGAAGAGCGGGAGGAACTACAACAATGAGCAGTTCTTC
cdr3_aa: CATSDHKKSGRNYNNEQFF
v_call: TRBV24-1
j_call: TRBJ2-1
d_call: TRBD2
clone_size: many

cdr3_nt: TGTGCCAGCACCCCCGGTCTCAATCAGCCCCAGCATTTT
cdr3_aa: CASTPGLNQPQHF
v_call: TRBV6-1
j_call: TRBJ1-5
d_call: .
clone_size: few

cdr3_nt: TGTGCCAGCAGTTTCGGCTTCGGTCAGTTGAACACCGGGGAGCTGTTTTTT
cdr3_aa: CASSFGFGQLNTGELFF
v_call: TRBV28
j_call: TRBJ2-2
d_call: .
clone_size: .

cdr3_nt: TGCAGCGTTGATGGGGACAACGAATCTAACTATGGCTACACCTTC
cdr3_aa: CSVDGDNESNYGYTF
v_call: TRBV29-1
j_call: TRBJ1-2
d_call: .
clone_size: many

cdr3_nt: TGCAGTGCTAGAGGGGGGGGAAGGGCCATGAACACTGAAGCTTTCTTT
cdr3_aa: CSARGGGRAMNTEAFF
v_call: TRBV20-1
j_call: TRBJ1-1
d_call: .
clone_size: many

cdr3_nt: TGTGCCAGTAGAGGGACCCCGGGATTTTCAGATACGCAGTATTTT
cdr3_aa: CASRGTPGFSDTQYF
v_call: TRBV19
j_call: TRBJ2-3
d_call: .
clone_size: few